Sequencing of this TCR beta chain was carried out in a study of blood T cell repertoires in COVID-19. Per the germline V gene, CDR1 is SGDLS and CDR2 is YYNGEE. CDR3 length equals 18 residues. Trimming left V 3 bases short and J 1 base short, with 17 bases between. In the original processing: Researchers report that nucleated cell counts were estimated from reference gene primer amplification. Only in-frame clones appear in the TCRdb table, and some are missing; sequencing was by immunoSEQ multiplex PCR. V, J and clone size were drawn from that table, and D and trimming were deduced from the DNA. The table records about 260,000 clones, approximately 90% of them present only once.

The chain carries TRBV9 and TRBJ2-6, with D possibly TRBD1 on 6 matching bases. This receptor was taken from a man aged 55 to 70 who had recovered from COVID-19. Sample: peripheral blood. The CDR3 loop reads CASSGGPRETSGANVLTF. CDR3 nucleotides: TGTGCCAGCAGCGGGGGGCCCAGGGAGACGTCTGGGGCCAACGTCCTGACTTTC.